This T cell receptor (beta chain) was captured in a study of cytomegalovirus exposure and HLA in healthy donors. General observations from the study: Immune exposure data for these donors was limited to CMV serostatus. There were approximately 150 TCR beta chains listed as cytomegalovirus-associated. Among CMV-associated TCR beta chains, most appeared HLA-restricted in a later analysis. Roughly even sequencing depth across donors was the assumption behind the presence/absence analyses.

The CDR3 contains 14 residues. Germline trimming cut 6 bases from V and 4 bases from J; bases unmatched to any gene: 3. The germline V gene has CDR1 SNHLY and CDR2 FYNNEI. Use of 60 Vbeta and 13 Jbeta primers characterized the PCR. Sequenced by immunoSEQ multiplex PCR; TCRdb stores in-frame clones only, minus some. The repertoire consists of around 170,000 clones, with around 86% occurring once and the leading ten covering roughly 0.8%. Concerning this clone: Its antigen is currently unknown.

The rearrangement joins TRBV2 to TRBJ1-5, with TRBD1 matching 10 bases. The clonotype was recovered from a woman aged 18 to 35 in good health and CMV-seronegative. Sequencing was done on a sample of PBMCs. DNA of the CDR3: TGTGCCAGCAGCGGGACAGGGGAAAATCAGCCCCAGCATTTT. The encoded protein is CASSGTGENQPQHF.